This T cell receptor beta chain was recovered during a study of a mutant IDH1 vaccine in newly diagnosed glioma (dated by TCRdb to the early 2020s). About the investigation overall: Of the roughly 32 patients who were treated, about 62% were male and roughly 40% were female, and the mean age was around 41 years. Before enrollment, most patients had been given radiochemotherapy with temozolomide as standard therapy, while the rest had received either radiotherapy alone or temozolomide alone. Peripheral blood was drawn at six visits: V03 (baseline), V05, V07, V10, V12 and V13. Longitudinal TCRB deep sequencing was done for 25 treated patients, wherever samples were available for exploratory analyses.

The paper's findings and limits, for the study overall: Selection of PBMC samples for TCRB deep sequencing was based on availability. Pseudoprogression appeared unrelated to alterations in the top peripheral T cell clonotypes detected by TCRB sequencing. The authors stated that sample limitations prevented analyses of patient blood samples from being reproduced. Vaccine-induced immune responses across multiple MHC alleles were detected in 80% to 95% of patients.

In the case of this clone: Its antigen is not yet known. Qualities for individual bases were not recorded, and no much larger clone is one base off.

V and J are truncated by 5 bases and 5 bases respectively, leaving an intervening sequence of 10 bases. The germline V gene yields MRHNA for CDR1 and SNTAGT for CDR2. Inclusive of the bounding cysteine and phenylalanine, the CDR3 is 13 residues long. The kept DNA is CDR3 alone, 39 bases in frame from the first base. The library relied on the immunoSEQ multiplex PCR assay. Following the manufacturer's protocol, the hsTCRB Kit was used to amplify rearranged TCR beta chain sequences. Sequencing of TCRB libraries was carried out on an Illumina MiSeq. Regarding the original processing steps: The kit vendor's proprietary platform handled demultiplexing, trimming and gene mapping. TCRdb obtained this table from immuneACCESS and retained in-frame rearrangements with V and J assigned. These tables miss some clones; where compared with another copy, unresolved V genes account for less than half of the shortfall, and the remainder is unexplained. The V and J calls and clone size are taken from that table; D and trimming were inferred from the DNA. This sample comprises tens of thousands of clones, about three quarters of them detected only once. The leading ten clones occupy approximately 2% of the sample.

The sample's time point label, decoded: baseline, week 1 (first vaccination visit). Explained via the paper, the treatment or condition label denotes: pre-vaccination baseline after standard-of-care therapy. Newly diagnosed WHO grade 3 or 4 IDH1-mutant astrocytomas showing loss of nuclear ATRX were present in the donors. The samples were drawn from NOA16, a multicentre, single-arm, open-label phase I trial in Germany that tested a mutant IDH1 peptide vaccine in humans for the first time. Visit V03 blood draws served as the baseline sample for immunogenicity testing. The DNeasy Blood and Tissue Kit was used to extract genomic DNA from EDTA blood for TCRB sequencing.

Recombination joined TRBV6-4 with TRBJ2-1; the D gene is unclear. The clonotype was recovered from a woman between 35 and 50 years old with glioma. The material sequenced was PBMCs, taken from a glioma patient treated with radiotherapy, temozolomide or both. The bases read TGTGCCAGCAGTCCAAACTTCGACAATGAGCAGTTCTTC. Its amino acids are CASSPNFDNEQFF.